Listed below are T cell receptor beta chains from one sample, sequenced in a study of early T cells in non-severe SARS-CoV-2 infection. One entry per CDR3 protein, called by TCRdb with MiXCR from the 5' RACE reads. Of around 30,000 distinct CDR3 sequences listed, about 6% are singletons. Sequenced sample: whole blood. These receptors all stem from an adult who was a healthcare worker with PCR-confirmed SARS-CoV-2 infection or an uninfected control (not recorded which). The CDR3 runs from the conserved cysteine through the conserved F or W. A D gene is named only where the DNA matches it firmly. Size is omitted from some rows. Given values are once, few, many or a class for expanded clones.

NA TRBJ2-1 many TRBV5-1 CASSLQGVEQFF TGCGCCAGCAGCCTCCAGGGAGTTGAGCAGTTCTTC
TRBD1 TRBJ1-2 many TRBV5-4 CASSLPDRGRWYGYTF TGTGCCAGCAGCTTACCGGACAGGGGTCGTTGGTATGGCTACACCTTC
NA TRBJ1-1 many TRBV21-1 CASRPGYYMNTEAFF TGTGCCAGCAGACCAGGATACTACATGAACACTGAAGCTTTCTTT
NA TRBJ2-7 many TRBV3-2 CASSQDNRDTHYF TGTGCCAGCAGCCAAGATAATCGGGACACCCACTACTTC
NA TRBJ2-2 few TRBV7-9 CASSLDTGELFF TGTGCCAGCAGCCTCGACACCGGGGAGCTGTTTTTT
NA TRBJ2-1 few TRBV5-1 CASSWISGAYNEQFF TGCGCCAGCAGCTGGATTAGCGGAGCATACAATGAGCAGTTCTTC
TRBD2 TRBJ2-1 many TRBV2 CASDQGGRAGNNEQFF TGTGCCAGCGATCAGGGCGGGAGGGCTGGTAACAATGAGCAGTTCTTC
NA TRBJ2-6 many TRBV20-1 CSARRAWTPSSGANVLTF TGCAGTGCTAGAAGGGCCTGGACACCCAGCTCTGGGGCCAACGTCCTGACTTTC
NA TRBJ2-7 many TRBV28 CASSLPHINEQYF TGTGCCAGCAGTTTACCCCACATCAACGAGCAGTACTTC
NA TRBJ2-3 few TRBV20-1 CSTNKDGLYTDTQYF TGCAGCACGAATAAGGACGGCCTGTACACAGATACGCAGTATTTT
NA TRBJ2-2 many TRBV6-5 CASSYTLGELFF TGTGCCAGCAGTTACACACTCGGGGAGCTGTTTTTT
TRBD1 TRBJ2-1 NA TRBV11-3 CASSSPADRGEDGGSSYNEQFF TGTGCCAGCAGCTCCCCGGCCGACAGGGGGGAGGACGGCGGGAGCTCCTACAATGAGCAGTTCTTC
NA TRBJ1-4 many TRBV7-2 CASSLHGSGQEKLFF TGTGCCAGCAGCCTCCACGGGTCAGGGCAAGAAAAACTGTTTTTT
NA TRBJ2-6 NA TRBV28 CASSPGGAGANVLTF TGTGCCAGCAGTCCGGGTGGAGCTGGGGCCAACGTCCTGACTTTC
TRBD2 TRBJ2-3 many TRBV7-2 CASSLRTSGGRFTDTQYF TGTGCCAGCAGCTTGAGGACTAGCGGGGGGCGCTTCACAGATACGCAGTATTTT
NA TRBJ2-7 few TRBV12-3/TRBV12-4 CASSFKGGAYEQYF TGTGCCAGCAGTTTCAAGGGGGGGGCCTACGAGCAGTACTTC
TRBD1 TRBJ1-1 many TRBV7-8 CASSAPQGRAFF TGTGCCAGCAGCGCCCCACAGGGGAGAGCTTTCTTT